This TCR beta chain appears in the sequencing data of a study of cytomegalovirus exposure and HLA in healthy donors. PCR used 60 Vbeta primers and 13 Jbeta primers. As originally analysed: A later analysis tallied approximately 87 million unique TCR beta chains, some 12 million of them shared. TCRdb keeps only in-frame clones here, not all; method: immunoSEQ multiplex PCR. V and J calls and clone size are as listed in that table; D and trimming were resolved from the DNA. The sample holds 60,000 or so clones; roughly 71% are singletons and the top ten take less than 45%. This TCR was sampled from a man in his forties in good health and CMV-seropositive. Sequenced sample: PBMCs.

CDR3 loop: CASSPAGRQETQYF. The CDR3 DNA follows: TGTGCCAGCAGCCCGGCAGGGCGGCAAGAGACCCAGTACTTC. The rearrangement joins TRBV7-9 to TRBJ2-5, with D tentatively TRBD1 (5 bases). CDR3 length: 14 amino acids. Germline V lookup: CDR1 SEHNR, CDR2 FQNEAQ (reference sequence). The V and J ends lost 5 bases and 2 bases respectively, with 12 bases between them.